The clone carrying this T cell receptor beta chain was found a few times. Its target is unknown. This record comes from a study of cytomegalovirus exposure and HLA in healthy donors. J lost 3 bases, V lost 6 bases, and 2 bases had no gene match. CDR3 length equals 13 residues. CDR1 and CDR2 (germline): LNHDA, SQIVND (reference sequence). Notes on the study in general: In a later analysis, HLA-associated TCR beta chains were more clonally expanded than equally common others.

The primer mix had 60 Vbeta and 13 Jbeta primers. Clones were read by immunoSEQ multiplex PCR, and TCRdb kept only the in-frame ones, dropping some. The repertoire holds roughly 130,000 clones, with approximately 74% as singletons. This clonotype was sampled from a man aged 40-50 years in good health and CMV-seropositive. Sequenced sample: PBMCs. The rearrangement uses TRBV19 and TRBJ1-3; TRBD1 agrees at 7 bases. The CDR3 loop is CASRRTGGNTIYF. Here the CDR3 DNA reads TGTGCCAGTAGGCGGACAGGTGGAAACACCATATATTTT.